What follows describes a single T cell receptor (beta chain). Its specificity is not known. V lost 5 bases, J lost 3 bases, and 11 bases lay in between. Germline CDR1 MNHEY, CDR2 SVGEGT. This CDR3 region has 14 residues. TCRdb redid the calling of the 5' RACE reads with MiXCR, one entry per CDR3 protein. Of approximately 260,000 distinct CDR3 sequences listed, under 20% are singletons. The data originate from a study of T-cell memory formation after mild COVID-19. Regarding the study as a whole: Clones that got smaller from day 15 to 85 had even CD4/CD8, while clones growing later tipped toward CD4+. Certain responding clones were present in pre-infection memory, suggesting participation of cross-reactive memory.

The V and J genes are TRBV6-2 or TRBV6-3 and TRBJ1-5; perhaps TRBD1 as D (5 bases). Sequencing was carried out using PBMCs or a T cell subset sorted from them (not recorded which). The receptor was isolated from a man between 18 and 35 years old who had mild COVID-19 (a few samples of this study predate the infection). Cell type and time point are not known. The CDR3 nucleotides are TGTGCCAGCAGTCGGGACGCTTACAATCAGCCCCAGCATTTT. It yields the protein CASSRDAYNQPQHF.